A selection of T cell receptor beta chains follows, all from one sample in a study of cytomegalovirus exposure and HLA in healthy donors. TCRdb's copy holds only in-frame clones and misses some; the assay was immunoSEQ multiplex PCR. Listed are 150,000 to 200,000 clones; about 0.8% falls within the top ten. What was sequenced was PBMCs. Receptor source: a young woman in good health and CMV-seropositive. The CDR3 runs from the conserved cysteine through the conserved F or W. Each record gives: CDR3 length, D gene, V gene, J gene, CDR3 DNA, CDR3 protein. A D gene is named only where the DNA matches it firmly.

15	TRBD1	TRBV4-1	TRBJ1-5	TGCGCCAGCAGCCTCCGGGACAGGGGGGTTCAGCCCCAGCATTTT	CASSLRDRGVQPQHF
14	TRBD1	TRBV7-2	TRBJ2-7	TGTGCCAGCAGCTTTGACAGGGGGTACTTGGAGCAGTACTTC	CASSFDRGYLEQYF
15	NA	TRBV27	TRBJ1-1	TGTGCCAGCAGACCTCACGCGGGACTGAACACTGAAGCTTTCTTT	CASRPHAGLNTEAFF
16	TRBD2	TRBV10-3	TRBJ2-1	TGTGCCATCAGTGAGTCGCCCAGCGGGGACTACAATGAGCAGTTCTTC	CAISESPSGDYNEQFF
14	TRBD1	TRBV7-9	TRBJ2-3	TGTGCCAGCAGCTGGGACAGGTTCACAGATACGCAGTATTTT	CASSWDRFTDTQYF
12	NA	TRBV18	TRBJ1-5	TGTGCCAGCTCCCTCGGTCATCAGCCCCAGCATTTT	CASSLGHQPQHF
17	NA	TRBV4-2	TRBJ2-7	TGTGCCAGCAGCCTAGGCAACCGGGAAGCAGTATCCTACGAGCAGTACTTC	CASSLGNREAVSYEQYF
13	NA	TRBV30	TRBJ1-3	TGTGCCTGGAGTGTATCCGGGGGAAACACCATATATTTT	CAWSVSGGNTIYF
14	TRBD1	TRBV10-3	TRBJ1-1	TGTGCCATCACCTCGGACAGGGCAGGCACTGAAGCTTTCTTT	CAITSDRAGTEAFF
16	NA	TRBV6-1	TRBJ1-5	TGTGCCAGCAGGGAAAGAGAAAACGCGGGGAGGGGGCCCCAGCATTTT	CASRERENAGRGPQHF
15	TRBD1	TRBV19	TRBJ2-3	TGTGCCAGTAGACCTCGACAGGGAAGCACAGATACGCAGTATTTT	CASRPRQGSTDTQYF
14	TRBD2	TRBV7-2	TRBJ2-7	TGTGCCAGCAGCTTTAGCGGGGCCTCCTACGAGCAGTACTTC	CASSFSGASYEQYF
14	TRBD2	TRBV19	TRBJ2-7	TGTGCCAGTAGTAAAGCGGGGGCCGCCTACGAGCAGTACTTC	CASSKAGAAYEQYF
15	TRBD1	TRBV19	TRBJ1-3	TGTGCCAGCTCCTCAGGACAGGGGGCCGTAAACACCATATATTTT	CASSSGQGAVNTIYF
17	NA	TRBV10-2	TRBJ1-5	TGCGCCAGCAGACCGCGAGGTGGAGGATGGAGCAATCAGCCCCAGCACTTT	CASRPRGGGWSNQPQHF
16	NA	TRBV9	TRBJ2-1	TGTGCCAGCAGCCTCCTGCCGGGACTTAGTGCCAATGAGCAGTTCTTC	CASSLLPGLSANEQFF
15	TRBD1	TRBV6-9	TRBJ1-2	TGTGCCAGCACCAGAGGACAGGGGGCTTTGGAAGGCTACACCTTC	CASTRGQGALEGYTF
15	TRBD2	TRBV13	TRBJ2-3	TGTGCCAGCAGCTTCGCGCGGGGGGAGGCAGATACGCAGTATTTT	CASSFARGEADTQYF
16	TRBD1	TRBV6-1	TRBJ1-2	TGTGCCAGCAGTGAAGTCCACACGGCAGGGGGCGCCGGCTACACCTTC	CASSEVHTAGGAGYTF
14	NA	TRBV19	TRBJ1-2	TGTGCCAGTAGTATAGACCAAGGGGACAATGGCTACACCTTC	CASSIDQGDNGYTF
17	TRBD2	TRBV2	TRBJ2-7	TGTGCCAGCGGGCCGCCAGGACTAGCGGGAGGGACCTACGAGCAGTACTTC	CASGPPGLAGGTYEQYF
15	NA	TRBV18	TRBJ1-3	TGTGCCAGCTCATGGGGGCAGAACTCTGGAAACACCATATATTTT	CASSWGQNSGNTIYF
16	TRBD2	TRBV2	TRBJ2-3	TGTGCCAGCATTCCTTCTAGCGGGTCCTTCACAGATACGCAGTATTTT	CASIPSSGSFTDTQYF
13	NA	TRBV4-1	TRBJ1-1	TGCGCCAGCAGTGCAAACAGGAACACTGAAGCTTTCTTT	CASSANRNTEAFF
15	NA	TRBV6-5	TRBJ2-7	TGTGCCAGCAGTTACTCAGGTGCGGGCTCCTACGAGCAGTACTTC	CASSYSGAGSYEQYF
12	NA	TRBV6-5	TRBJ1-1	TGTGCCAGCAGTTCAGTGGACACTGAAGCTTTCTTT	CASSSVDTEAFF
16	TRBD1	TRBV9	TRBJ1-1	TGTGCCAGCAGCGTAGGACAGGGGGCGGTGAACACTGAAGCTTTCTTT	CASSVGQGAVNTEAFF
17	NA	TRBV7-9	TRBJ2-3	TGTGCCAGCAGCCCCAGGGGAGGCGGGGGCCCTGTAGATACGCAGTATTTT	CASSPRGGGGPVDTQYF
12	NA	TRBV19	TRBJ1-2	TGTGCCAGTACCGACAGAAGGTATGGCTACACCTTC	CASTDRRYGYTF
14	TRBD1	TRBV27	TRBJ1-1	TGTGCCAGCAGTTGGGCCAGGGGGAGCACTGAAGCTTTCTTT	CASSWARGSTEAFF
13	TRBD1	TRBV5-4	TRBJ2-7	TGTGCCAGCAGACCGGGACAGACCTACGAGCAGTACTTC	CASRPGQTYEQYF
15	TRBD1	TRBV30	TRBJ1-6	TGTGCCTGGAGTGGGGACAGCTCCTATAATTCACCCCTCCACTTT	CAWSGDSSYNSPLHF
16	NA	TRBV19	TRBJ2-3	TGTGCCAGTAGCCGCGACAGTGGGTTCAGCACAGATACGCAGTATTTT	CASSRDSGFSTDTQYF
16	TRBD1	TRBV6-5	TRBJ2-7	TGTGCCAGCAGTTACGCGCTGCCACAGGGGTCCTACGAGCAGTACTTC	CASSYALPQGSYEQYF
15	TRBD1	TRBV2	TRBJ2-7	TGTGCCAGCAGTGAACCGGGACAGGTTACCTACGAGCAGTACTTC	CASSEPGQVTYEQYF
13	NA	TRBV14	TRBJ2-5	TGTGCCAGCAGCCAAGGACTCAGCCAGACCCAGTACTTC	CASSQGLSQTQYF
12	NA	TRBV29-1	TRBJ2-2	TGCAGCGCTCAAGGAGGGACCGGGGAGCTGTTTTTT	CSAQGGTGELFF